The 16 T cell receptor beta chains in this list originate from one sample, sequenced in a study of cytomegalovirus exposure and HLA in healthy donors. Vbeta (60) and Jbeta (13) primers were used in the PCR. TCRdb's copy holds only in-frame clones and misses some; the assay was immunoSEQ multiplex PCR. The sample carries around 160,000 clones, around 85% recorded once. Sequenced: PBMCs. Receptor source: a human donor in good health.

The chain carries TRBV4-1 and TRBJ2-2; TRBD2 agrees at 10 bases. The J segment lost 1 base and the V segment lost 2 bases, leaving 1 base of the junction unmatched. CDR3 length equals 16 residues. Germline V gives CDR1 MGHRA, CDR2 YSYEKL. CDR3 sequence: CASSQRLAGNTGELFF. The CDR3 bases are TGCGCCAGCAGCCAAAGACTAGCGGGGAACACCGGGGAGCTGTTTTTT.

The V and J genes are TRBV2 and TRBJ2-3, with 8 bases matching TRBD1. The CDR3 has 16 amino acids. Germline V CDR1 and CDR2: SNHLY, FYNNEI. V dropped 5 bases and J dropped 4; count of bases not matched to a gene: 11. The DNA of the CDR3 is TGTGCCAGCAGTAGGCAGGGGGCATACCCTGCAGATACGCAGTATTTT. Encoded protein: CASSRQGAYPADTQYF.

The V gene is TRBV5-1, the J gene TRBJ2-3; 10 nucleotides align to TRBD2. The length of the CDR3 is 17 residues. After removal of 3 bases from V and 3 bases from J, the junction contained 10 bases not matched to a gene. CDR1 is SGHRS, CDR2 YFSETQ, per germline. The CDR3 coding sequence is TGCGCCAGCAGCTGGACCACTAGCGGGGTGGGGACAGATACGCAGTATTTT. Translated, it gives CASSWTTSGVGTDTQYF. The variable domain in full, completed from reference TRBV5-1 and TRBJ2-3, reads KAGVTQTPRYLIKTRGQQVTLSCSPISGHRSVSWYQQTPGQGLQFLFEYFSETQRNKGNFPGRFSGRQFSNSRSEMNVSTLELGDSALYLCASSWTTSGVGTDTQYFGPGTRLTVL.

The chain recombines TRBV7-2 with TRBJ1-6; D is unresolved. Germline CDR1 SGHTA, CDR2 FQGNSA. The CDR3 is made up of 14 amino acids. Trimming took off 6 bases at V and 6 bases at J, with 12 bases between the two ends. CDR3 in amino acids: CASRTDTLNSPLHF. DNA of the CDR3: TGTGCCAGCAGGACCGACACCCTTAATTCACCCCTCCACTTT.

The chain couples TRBV7-9 to TRBJ1-2; the match to TRBD1 covers 7 bases. The CDR3 has 16 amino acids. Trimming took 4 bases from V and 4 from J; bases not matched to a gene: 12. Germline V gives CDR1 SEHNR, CDR2 FQNEAQ (reference sequence). CDR3 in amino acids: CASSSVTTGLIYGYTF. Written as DNA, the CDR3 is TGTGCCAGCAGCTCCGTTACGACAGGGCTCATCTATGGCTACACCTTC. Based on the CDR3 plus reference TRBV7-9 and TRBJ1-2, the full variable domain is DTGVSQNPRHKITKRGQNVTFRCDPISEHNRLYWYRQTLGQGPEFLTYFQNEAQLEKSRLLSDRFSAERPKGSFSTLEIQRTEQGDSAMYLCASSSVTTGLIYGYTFGSGTRLTVV.

The chain is built from TRBV9 and TRBJ1-1, with 8 bases matching TRBD1. CDR3 size: 15 residues. Germline CDR1 reads SGDLS; CDR2 reads YYNGEE. The V gene end was trimmed by 3 bases and the J gene end by 3 bases; junction bases not matched to a gene: 7. Written as DNA, the CDR3 is TGTGCCAGCAGCGCCGGGACAGGATGGGACACTGAAGCTTTCTTT. Translated: CASSAGTGWDTEAFF.

The gene calls are TRBV7-2 and TRBJ2-4, with 7 bases identical to TRBD1. CDR3 length: 14 amino acids. Germline CDR1 is SGHTA and CDR2 is FQGNSA. J lost 1 base, V lost 3 bases, and 0 bases had no gene match. The CDR3 is CASSLTGAKNIQYF. CDR3 nucleotide sequence: TGTGCCAGCAGCTTGACAGGGGCCAAAAACATTCAGTACTTC.

The chain carries TRBV6-6 and TRBJ2-1, with D unresolved. CDR1 and CDR2 (germline): MNHNY, SVGAGI (reference sequence). Trimming left V 2 bases short and J 6 bases short, with 11 bases between. The CDR3 is made up of 14 amino acids. The CDR3 loop is CASSYGQPPNEQFF. CDR3 in DNA: TGTGCCAGCAGTTACGGCCAACCCCCCAATGAGCAGTTCTTC.

The V call is TRBV4-2, the J call TRBJ2-7; D unclear. The CDR3 contains 16 residues. V was clipped by 0 bases and J by 2 bases, with 14 bases between them. Germline V gene lookup returns CDR1 LGHNA and CDR2 YNFKEQ. CDR3 sequence (DNA): TGTGCCAGCAGCCAAGATCTGACCACAGACCCCTACGAGCAGTACTTC. Amino acid sequence: CASSQDLTTDPYEQYF.

This clone was picked up a small number of times. The chain couples TRBV27 to TRBJ1-4, with a possible D match to TRBD1 (6 bases). Germline-derived CDR1 and CDR2 are MNHEY and SMNVEV (reference sequence). The length of the CDR3 is 14 residues. V lost 6 bases and J lost 5, with 13 bases in between. The CDR3 is CASRRDIPNEKLFF. As DNA, the CDR3 is TGTGCCAGCAGACGGGACATACCAAATGAAAAACTGTTTTTT.

This chain links TRBV6-5 with TRBJ2-2; weak D call: TRBD1 (6 bases). The CDR3 totals 15 residues. The germline gives CDR1 MNHEY, CDR2 SVGAGI. V gave up 7 bases and J gave up 5 bases, with 17 bases separating them. This CDR3 is CASTYKVGGTGELFF. The DNA for the CDR3 is TGTGCCAGCACCTACAAAGTAGGGGGAACCGGGGAGCTGTTTTTT.

The V call is TRBV9, the J call TRBJ1-3; unclear D gene. Trimming took off 0 bases at V and 3 bases at J, with 10 bases between the two ends. Germline values: CDR1 SGDLS, CDR2 YYNGEE. The CDR3 spans 15 residues. CDR3 protein: CASSVGFSVGNTIYF. CDR3 coding DNA: TGTGCCAGCAGCGTAGGTTTCTCGGTTGGAAACACCATATATTTT. Full variable domain (missing parts from reference TRBV9 and TRBJ1-3): DSGVTQTPKHLITATGQRVTLRCSPRSGDLSVYWYQQSLDQGLQFLIQYYNGEERAKGNILERFSAQQFPDLHSELNLSSLELGDSALYFCASSVGFSVGNTIYFGEGSWLTVV.

This clone was seen once. Written as DNA, the CDR3 is TGTGCCAGCAGCTGGGGACAGGGCGGCACTGAAGCTTTCTTT. It yields the protein CASSWGQGGTEAFF. The gene calls are TRBV11-1 and TRBJ1-1, with 9 bases matching TRBD1. The CDR3 runs 14 residues. CDR1 and CDR2 (germline): SGHAT, FQDESV (reference sequence). V lost 4 bases, J lost 4 bases, and 4 bases stayed unmatched. The entire variable domain, with the rest obtained from reference TRBV11-1 and TRBJ1-1, is as follows: EAEVAQSPRYKITEKSQAVAFWCDPISGHATLYWYRQILGQGPELLVQFQDESVVDDSQLPKDRFSAERLKGVDSTLKIQPAELGDSAMYLCASSWGQGGTEAFFGQGTRLTVV.

The rearrangement links TRBV5-1 to TRBJ2-3; tentative D call: TRBD1 (6 bases). Trimming cost V 0 bases and J 3 bases, with 8 bases left between them. CDR3 length: 14 residues. Looked up from germline, CDR1 is SGHRS and CDR2 is YFSETQ. CDR3 nucleotide sequence: TGCGCCAGCAGCTTGGTTCAGGGGACAGATACGCAGTATTTT. Amino acids: CASSLVQGTDTQYF.

The chain uses TRBV4-1 and TRBJ2-1; TRBD2 matches 11 bases. Trimming removed 0 bases from V and 11 bases from J; junction bases left unmatched: 9. Germline V lookup: CDR1 MGHRA, CDR2 YSYEKL. The CDR3 is 16 residues long. CDR3: CASSQDLLAGVDKQFF. CDR3 DNA: TGCGCCAGCAGCCAAGATCTACTAGCGGGGGTTGATAAGCAGTTCTTC.

The V call is TRBV7-2, the J call TRBJ1-5; no clear D gene. Germline values: CDR1 SGHTA, CDR2 FQGNSA. The CDR3 loop spans 15 amino acids. Deletions cut 1 base from V and 2 bases from J, with 9 bases between. CDR3 region: CASSLGPGGNQPQHF. In DNA, the CDR3 is TGTGCCAGCAGCTTAGGTCCGGGTGGCAATCAGCCCCAGCATTTT.